The 27 T cell receptor beta chains given below trace back to one sample, sequenced in a study of shared clonotypes between healthy human individuals. The assay was immunoSEQ multiplex PCR, and TCRdb's table has in-frame clones only and misses some. The sample carries about 1 million clones, around 74% recorded once. The specimen sequenced was memory CD4+ T cells sorted from blood. The subset was: CD45RA-negative fraction. The receptors were gathered from a man younger than 35 in good health.

V usage is TRBV5-1 and J usage is TRBJ1-6; tentatively, D is TRBD1 (6 bases). The CDR3 contains 17 residues. Looked up from germline, CDR1 is SGHRS and CDR2 is YFSETQ. The ends were cut back, 2 bases at V and 0 bases at J, with 12 bases in the middle. The CDR3 DNA sequence: TGCGCCAGCAGCTTAGGGCAGGGGAGCTCCTATAATTCACCCCTCCACTTT. The encoded protein is CASSLGQGSSYNSPLHF.

On this clone: Other DNA sequences in the sample encode the same CDR3. The V call is TRBV6-6, the J call TRBJ2-7; either TRBD1 or TRBD2 may supply D (6 bases each). The germline CDR1 and CDR2 sequences are MNHNY and SVGAGI (reference sequence). CDR3 length equals 15 residues. V lost 0 bases and J 2 bases, leaving 11 bases between the germline ends. The CDR3 sequence is CASSYSSGAAYEQYF. The CDR3 DNA reads TGTGCCAGCAGTTACTCTTCGGGGGCAGCCTACGAGCAGTACTTC.

The rearrangement joins TRBV5-6 to TRBJ2-5; D might be TRBD1 (6 bases). Trimming removed 2 bases from V and 4 bases from J, with 18 bases in between. The CDR3 has 16 amino acids. In germline, CDR1 is SGHDT, CDR2 YYEEEE. The CDR3 DNA follows: TGTGCCAGCAGCTTTAGGAACAGGGTAGGAAGAGAGACCCAGTACTTC. This sequence encodes CASSFRNRVGRETQYF.

This chain connects TRBV5-4 to TRBJ1-1; weak D call: TRBD1 (6 bases). Trimming took 7 bases from V and 8 from J, leaving 18 bases between them. The V gene's germline CDR1 is SGHNT and CDR2 YYREEE (reference sequence). CDR3 length equals 13 residues. The CDR3 DNA sequence: TGTGCCAGCTCCTCGGGGGGCTTATGGGAAGCTTTCTTT. Translating it yields CASSSGGLWEAFF.

The chain carries TRBV9 and TRBJ2-5; 7 nucleotides line up with TRBD1. This CDR3 spans 14 amino acids. V gave up 3 bases and J gave up 5 bases; unmatched junction bases: 7. Germline CDR1 is SGDLS and CDR2 is YYNGEE. CDR3 loop: CASSAGQAQETQYF. CDR3 in DNA: TGTGCCAGCAGCGCCGGACAGGCCCAGGAGACCCAGTACTTC.

J is TRBJ1-2 and V is TRBV15; 10 nucleotides line up with TRBD1. Trimming at V came to 10 bases and at J to 6 bases, leaving 8 bases not matched to a gene. CDR1 is LNHNV and CDR2 is YYDKDF in the germline V gene (reference sequence). This CDR3 spans 13 amino acids. CDR3 residues: CARPTGGSHGYTF. The CDR3 DNA reads TGTGCCAGACCGACAGGGGGCTCCCATGGCTACACCTTC.

The rearrangement uses TRBV6-5 and TRBJ1-2; tentatively, D is TRBD1 (5 bases). The CDR3 sequence is 15 residues long. The germline gives CDR1 MNHEY, CDR2 SVGAGI. V was trimmed by 6 bases and J by 0 bases, leaving 14 bases between them. CDR3 region: CASRMTAPTNYGYTF. The DNA for the CDR3 is TGTGCCAGCAGAATGACAGCACCTACTAACTATGGCTACACCTTC.

The genes are TRBV29-1 and TRBJ2-1, with 9 bases that match TRBD1. The junction had 5 bases not matched to a gene; V was cut back by 4 bases and J by 4 bases. Germline V CDR1 and CDR2: SQVTM, ANQGSEA. The CDR3 is 14 amino acids. Written as DNA, the CDR3 is TGCAGCGTTGCATCCGGGACAGGGTACAATGAGCAGTTCTTC. Amino acid sequence: CSVASGTGYNEQFF.

The sample holds one count of this clone. The rearrangement uses TRBV7-2 and TRBJ1-1; 7 bases are a match to TRBD1. Looked up from germline, CDR1 is SGHTA and CDR2 is FQGNSA. The CDR3 is 15 amino acids. Unmatched junction bases numbered 8, after V lost 3 bases and J lost 4 bases. CDR3 loop: CASSLLQGKFTEAFF. CDR3 in DNA: TGTGCCAGCAGCTTGTTACAGGGGAAATTCACTGAAGCTTTCTTT.

In DNA, the CDR3 is TGTGCCTGGCGACTAGCGGGGGGGGGCTACGAGCAGTACTTC. It translates to CAWRLAGGGYEQYF. The genes are TRBV30 and TRBJ2-7, with TRBD2 matching 14 bases. Germline CDR1 and CDR2: GTSNPN and SVGIG (reference sequence). Trimming removed 5 bases from V and 3 bases from J; junction bases left unmatched: 3. This CDR3 region has 14 residues.

This chain uses TRBV30 with TRBJ2-7; TRBD1 matches at 7 bases. With V trimmed by 2 bases and J by 5 bases, 3 bases remained unmatched. From germline, CDR1 is GTSNPN and CDR2 SVGIG (reference sequence). The CDR3 covers 12 residues. The CDR3 sequence is CAWSFDRDEQYF. CDR3 in DNA: TGTGCCTGGAGTTTCGACAGGGACGAGCAGTACTTC.

This chain uses TRBV2 with TRBJ2-1; maybe TRBD2 (5 bases). CDR3 size: 13 residues. Trimming removed 6 bases from V and 14 bases from J, with 20 bases in between. Germline V gives CDR1 SNHLY, CDR2 FYNNEI. This CDR3 is CASSGIPYNGEFF. The CDR3 bases are TGTGCCAGCAGCGGGATTCCCTACAATGGGGAGTTCTTC.

CDR3 residues: CASTPQGRETGELFF. The CDR3, as DNA: TGTGCCAGCACCCCCCAGGGGCGGGAGACCGGGGAGCTGTTTTTT. The chain has TRBV2 and TRBJ2-2; a possible D gene is TRBD2 (7 bases). The germline V gene has CDR1 SNHLY and CDR2 FYNNEI. This CDR3 spans 15 amino acids. Trimming stripped 7 bases from V and 5 bases from J, with 17 bases between.

V is TRBV28 and J is TRBJ2-5; no clear D gene. V was shortened by 5 bases and J by 1 base, with 17 bases between the two germline ends. Germline V gene sequence: CDR1 MDHEN, CDR2 SYDVKM. This CDR3 is built from 16 residues. CDR3 amino acids: CASSPPGWQSQETQYF. CDR3 nucleotides: TGTGCCAGCAGTCCTCCGGGCTGGCAGAGCCAAGAGACCCAGTACTTC.

The J gene is TRBJ1-5, the V gene TRBV4-1, with D possibly TRBD1 on 5 matching bases. The germline V gene encodes CDR1 MGHRA and CDR2 YSYEKL. The length of the CDR3 is 18 residues. Trimming pared 2 bases from V and 0 bases from J, leaving 17 bases between. The DNA for the CDR3 is TGCGCCAGCAGCCAAATGCAGGGACTTACTTCTAGCAATCAGCCCCAGCATTTT. Amino acid sequence: CASSQMQGLTSSNQPQHF.

The table lists this clone with a few counts. This rearrangement joins TRBV5-6 to TRBJ1-2; no definite D call. The V and J ends lost 4 bases and 5 bases respectively, with 21 bases between them. The germline V gene encodes CDR1 SGHDT and CDR2 YYEEEE. The CDR3 sequence is 16 residues long. In DNA, the CDR3 is TGTGCCAGCAGCCAGCAGTTCGACCCCATCCTATATGGCTACACCTTC. Protein: CASSQQFDPILYGYTF.

At least ten counts were recorded for this clone. The genes are TRBV19 and TRBJ1-1; D unresolved. Trimming removed 5 bases at V and 4 bases at J, with 14 bases between. The germline V gene encodes CDR1 LNHDA and CDR2 SQIVND (reference sequence). The CDR3 covers 14 residues. This CDR3 reads CASSPWGGTTEAFF. The CDR3, as DNA: TGTGCCAGTAGTCCATGGGGAGGAACCACTGAAGCTTTCTTT.

This chain uses TRBV30 with TRBJ2-5; a possible D gene is TRBD1 (5 bases). The CDR3 extends over 13 amino acids. Germline assignment: CDR1 GTSNPN and CDR2 SVGIG (reference sequence). The V end was cut by 2 bases, the J end by 3 bases, with 10 bases between. The CDR3 nucleotides are TGTGCCTGGAGTCTAGGGGCAAAAGAGACCCAGTACTTC. Its translation is CAWSLGAKETQYF.

The V call is TRBV7-9, the J call TRBJ1-2; perhaps TRBD1 as D (5 bases). CDR1 and CDR2 from the germline V gene are SEHNR and FQNEAQ (reference sequence). With 7 bases removed from V and 2 bases from J, the gap between germline ends came to 11 bases. The CDR3 consists of 13 residues. The DNA for the CDR3 is TGTGCCAGCACCTTGGGGGAAAACTATGGCTACACCTTC. Residues: CASTLGENYGYTF.

V usage is TRBV7-9 and J usage is TRBJ2-5, with a possible D match to TRBD2 (6 bases). Trimming took 2 bases from V and 3 from J, leaving 16 bases between them. CDR1 is SEHNR, CDR2 FQNEAQ, per germline (reference sequence). The CDR3 covers 16 residues. This CDR3 reads CASSLSPPGGKETQYF. CDR3 bases: TGTGCCAGCAGCTTATCCCCTCCCGGGGGAAAAGAGACCCAGTACTTC.

This chain joins TRBV21-1 and TRBJ2-5; TRBD2, as called in the table, went unchecked against the DNA. TRBV21-1 is a documented pseudogene. This CDR3 has 16 amino acids. DNA of the CDR3: TGTGCCAGCAGCAAAGGAGAGACTAGCGGGTCAGAGACCCAGTACTTC. Amino acid sequence: CASSKGETSGSETQYF.

The chain employs TRBV11-2 and TRBJ1-4; possible D gene TRBD1, 5 bases. CDR3 length equals 14 residues. Germline lookup yields CDR1 SGHAT and CDR2 FQNNGV. Trimming took off 5 bases at V and 5 bases at J, with 12 bases between the two ends. The CDR3 DNA sequence: TGTGCCAGCAGCGCTGGGGGAGGCAATGAAAAACTGTTTTTT. This gives the protein CASSAGGGNEKLFF.

The J gene is TRBJ1-2, the V gene TRBV6-5, with 10 nucleotides matching TRBD1. Per germline, CDR1 MNHEY and CDR2 SVGAGI. V lost 3 bases, J lost 4 bases, and 5 bases stayed unmatched. This CDR3 region has 15 residues. The CDR3 coding sequence is TGTGCCAGCAGTTATGACAGGGGGCGTATCTATGGCTACACCTTC. This translates into CASSYDRGRIYGYTF.

In DNA, the CDR3 is TGTGCCAGCTCACCGCCGGGACAAACTGAAGCTTTCTTT. Encoded protein: CASSPPGQTEAFF. V is TRBV18 and J is TRBJ1-1; the D gene is possibly TRBD1 (6 bases). Trimming removed 3 bases at V and 5 bases at J, with 10 bases between. Germline values: CDR1 KGHSH, CDR2 LQKENI. The CDR3 loop spans 13 amino acids.

This chain connects TRBV6-1 to TRBJ2-3; 8 positions match TRBD1. The CDR3 contains 13 residues. The J segment lost 4 bases and the V segment lost 6 bases, leaving 3 bases of the junction unmatched. In germline, CDR1 is MNHNS, CDR2 SASEGT. CDR3 DNA sequence: TGTGCCAGCAGGGAGACAGGGGCAGATACGCAGTATTTT. Amino acid sequence: CASRETGADTQYF.

The chain carries TRBV10-1 and TRBJ1-1; D is ambiguous. The CDR3 sequence is 9 residues long. Germline CDR1 reads WNHNN; CDR2 reads SYGVQD (reference sequence). Trimming took 8 bases from V and 7 from J, leaving 5 bases between them. CDR3 residues: CASGYEAFF. The CDR3 DNA follows: TGCGCCAGCGGCTATGAAGCTTTCTTT.

The chain is built from TRBV5-1 and TRBJ2-7; a possible D gene is TRBD2 (5 bases). Trimming removed 4 bases at V and 2 bases at J, with 16 bases between. The CDR3 loop spans 15 amino acids. Germline CDR1 and CDR2: SGHRS and YFSETQ. Here the CDR3 reads CASSREGRATYEQYF. The CDR3 DNA follows: TGCGCCAGCAGCCGCGAGGGAAGGGCGACCTACGAGCAGTACTTC.